These 9 T cell receptor beta chains originate from one sample sequenced in a study of CD8+CD57+ T cells in acquired aplastic anemia. Individuals selected for sequencing had exhibited CD8+CD57+ cell expansion on flow cytometry. Genomic DNA served as template for TCR beta VDJ and CDR3 profiling. TCRdb called the reads again in MiXCR, with one record for every CDR3 protein. Of roughly 170,000 distinct CDR3 sequences in the sample, around 50% were seen once. The sequencing sample was made of sorted CD4+, CD8+, or CD8+CD57+ T cells (not recorded which) from PBMCs. Receptors were obtained from a human donor with aplastic anemia.

The chain has TRBV25-1 and TRBJ2-7; D may correspond to TRBD1 or TRBD2 (5 bases each). Trimming removed 5 bases at V and 0 bases at J, with 14 bases between. The CDR3 covers 15 residues. CDR1 is MGHDK and CDR2 is SYGVNS in the germline V gene. The DNA of the CDR3 is TGTGCCAGCAGTTTATCCGAGGGGAGCTCCTACGAGCAGTACTTC. The encoded protein is CASSLSEGSSYEQYF.

This clonotype was seen ten or more times. The chain combines TRBV14 with TRBJ1-3, with D perhaps TRBD1 (6 bases). Germline CDR1 SGHDN, CDR2 FVKESK. This CDR3 contains 15 residues. V was cut by 5 bases and J by 1 base, with 12 bases left in between. CDR3 loop: CASSDSGTSGNTIYF. The CDR3 bases are TGTGCCAGCAGCGATTCCGGGACATCTGGAAACACCATATATTTT.

The V gene is TRBV2, the J gene TRBJ1-1, with D unresolved. Germline V gene sequence: CDR1 SNHLY, CDR2 FYNNEI. The CDR3 runs to 12 residues. Trimming removed 5 bases from V and 4 bases from J, with 8 bases in between. CDR3 sequence reads: CASSRVGTEAFF. CDR3 DNA sequence: TGTGCCAGCAGTCGGGTTGGCACTGAAGCTTTCTTT.

This clonotype was observed at least ten times. V and J are TRBV19 and TRBJ2-7; 9 nucleotides agree with TRBD1. The length of the CDR3 is 14 residues. Per germline, CDR1 LNHDA and CDR2 SQIVND (reference sequence). V shed 4 bases, J shed 1 base, and the junction held 2 bases outside the gene matches. This chain's CDR3 is CASSTGTGSYEQYF. The CDR3 bases are TGTGCCAGTAGTACAGGGACAGGGTCCTACGAGCAGTACTTC.

Remarks on this clonotype: With a much larger clone just one base away, this may be a read error. This sequence joins TRBV12-3 or TRBV12-4 and TRBJ1-2; D is perhaps TRBD1 (5 bases). The CDR3 contains 14 residues. DNA of the CDR3: TGTGCCAGCGGTTTGAATAGTGGGAGGGACGGCTACACCTTC. The encoded protein is CASGLNSGRDGYTF.

This clonotype was seen just once. The rearrangement uses TRBV11-1 and TRBJ2-7; D gene unclear. V was clipped by 6 bases and J by 3 bases, with 12 bases between them. CDR1 is SGHAT and CDR2 is FQDESV in the germline V gene (reference sequence). This CDR3 has 13 residues. In nucleotides, the CDR3 is TGTGCCAGCAGTTTGGGTCTAGACTACGAGCAGTACTTC. This gives the protein CASSLGLDYEQYF.

The chain carries TRBV19 and TRBJ1-2; TRBD1 might be the D (6 bases). This CDR3 has 14 residues. V was trimmed by 4 bases and J by 1 base, leaving 10 bases between them. CDR1 and CDR2 from the germline V gene are LNHDA and SQIVND (reference sequence). In nucleotides, the CDR3 is TGTGCCAGTAGTACTCTGGACAGTAACTATGGCTACACCTTC. It encodes CASSTLDSNYGYTF. Full variable domain (outside the CDR3, taken from reference TRBV19 and TRBJ1-2): DGGITQSPKYLFRKEGQNVTLSCEQNLNHDAMYWYRQDPGQGLRLIYYSQIVNDFQKGDIAEGYSVSREKKESFPLTVTSAQKNPTAFYLCASSTLDSNYGYTFGSGTRLTVV.

V and J are TRBV12-3 or TRBV12-4 and TRBJ2-5; D is unclear. V was shortened by 3 bases and J by 5 bases, with 16 bases between the two germline ends. The CDR3 spans 15 residues. The CDR3, as DNA: TGTGCCAGCAGTTTTGGCACCCTAGGACGGGAGACCCAGTACTTC. Translating it yields CASSFGTLGRETQYF.

This clonotype was seen ten or more times. In DNA, the CDR3 is TGTGCCAGCATACGCAGGGTGGGTGAAAAACTGTTTTTT. Residues: CASIRRVGEKLFF. The chain has TRBV12-3 or TRBV12-4 and TRBJ1-4; tentative D call: TRBD1 (5 bases). V shed 7 bases and J shed 7 bases, with 13 bases lying between them. CDR3 length: 13 amino acids.